The clone carrying this TCR beta chain was observed once. An end of the junction differs from the germline gene, which may be a read error. The library came from three nested PCR rounds adapted from ARM-PCR protocols. TCRdb independently ran MiXCR on the multiplex PCR reads; one entry per CDR3 protein. The sample has roughly 120,000 distinct CDR3 sequences; nearly 85% are singletons. The template was RNA from unsorted bulk tissue. Germline V gives CDR1 SGHDT, CDR2 YYEEEE. The CDR3 is made up of 16 amino acids. This sample was included in a study of tumor and adjacent non-tumor tissue in lung cancer. The receptor's source is a man aged 65-85 years with non-small cell lung cancer. Sequencing was performed on lung tumor tissue. This chain joins TRBV5-6 and TRBJ2-7; D could derive from TRBD1 or TRBD2 (5 bases each). The CDR3 loop is CGSSLGPASVAYEQYF. The DNA for the CDR3 is TGTGGCAGCAGCTTGGGACCGGCATCGGTTGCCTACGAGCAGTACTTC.